This T cell receptor beta chain is drawn from a study of cytomegalovirus exposure and HLA in healthy donors. This CDR3 has 12 residues. Germline assignment: CDR1 SEHNR and CDR2 FQNEAQ (reference sequence). On this clone itself: The target antigen is unknown. A junction boundary mismatches the germline segment, possibly from a read error.

Study-wide results and limits: Within a later analysis, the majority of CMV-associated TCR beta chains appeared HLA-restricted.

Researchers ran the PCR with 60 Vbeta and 13 Jbeta primers. TCRdb keeps only in-frame clones here, not all; method: immunoSEQ multiplex PCR. This sample yields approximately 170,000 clones, of which 80% are seen a single time; 4.5% to 5.5% belongs to the top ten. Sequenced material: PBMCs. The sequence derives from a woman aged 50 to 60 in good health and CMV-seropositive. The chain uses TRBV7-9 and TRBJ2-5; a weak D match, TRBD1 (6 bases). This CDR3 reads CSSSRDTETQYF. DNA for the CDR3: TGTTCCAGCAGCCGGGACACCGAGACCCAGTACTTC.